The 9 T cell receptor beta chains given below trace back to one sample, sequenced in a study of blood T cell repertoires in COVID-19. Sequencing used immunoSEQ multiplex PCR; TCRdb keeps in-frame clones, though not all of them. The top ten clones hold 8.8% of a sample with about 46,000 clones, approximately 80% of them seen once. Sequenced sample: peripheral blood. All receptors derive from a man aged 60 to 75 with acute or convalescent COVID-19.

V is TRBV28 and J is TRBJ2-4; TRBD1 agrees at 9 bases. This CDR3 is built from 13 residues. V was pared by 8 bases and J by 6 bases, with 5 bases of the junction left unmatched. Germline CDR1 reads MDHEN; CDR2 reads SYDVKM. The CDR3 here is CASGRDRVNIQYF. CDR3 nucleotides: TGTGCCAGCGGCCGGGACAGGGTAAACATTCAGTACTTC.

The V call is TRBV19, the J call TRBJ1-5; the D gene is possibly TRBD1 (5 bases). The germline gives CDR1 LNHDA, CDR2 SQIVND (reference sequence). This CDR3 has 13 amino acids. The V gene lost 3 bases and the J gene lost 9 bases, with 12 bases spanning the gap. CDR3 sequence (DNA): TGTGCCAGTAGTATTGGCCTTAGGGGGCCCCAGCATTTT. Amino acids: CASSIGLRGPQHF.

This clone was seen a few times. The V gene is TRBV2, the J gene TRBJ2-7, with 8 bases matching TRBD1. Germline values: CDR1 SNHLY, CDR2 FYNNEI. The CDR3 has 12 amino acids. V lost 4 bases to trimming and J lost 7 bases; unmatched junction nucleotides: 3. CDR3 sequence: CASSVRGPEQYF. The CDR3 DNA reads as TGTGCCAGCAGTGTCAGGGGGCCGGAGCAGTACTTC.

A few counts support this clone. The V gene is TRBV7-9, the J gene TRBJ2-7; 7 bases line up with TRBD1. V shed 4 bases, J shed 4 bases, and the junction held 13 bases outside the gene matches. Germline V lookup: CDR1 SEHNR, CDR2 FQNEAQ (reference sequence). This CDR3 contains 16 residues. This CDR3 is CASSSARDRDFYEQYF. The DNA for the CDR3 is TGTGCCAGCAGCTCCGCAAGGGACAGAGACTTTTACGAGCAGTACTTC.

The V and J genes are TRBV29-1 and TRBJ2-6, with 10 positions matching TRBD2. This CDR3 comprises 15 residues. V was pared by 6 bases and J by 11 bases, with 13 bases of the junction left unmatched. Germline V gives CDR1 SQVTM, CDR2 ANQGSEA. CDR3 bases: TGCAGCGTCCCCCTCAAGCGGGGGGGAAAAGACGTCCTGACTTTC. Its translation is CSVPLKRGGKDVLTF.

Worth noting for this clone: Other DNA sequences in this specimen translate into the identical CDR3. The V call is TRBV6-5, the J call TRBJ1-4; no reliable D call. V was clipped by 2 bases and J by 3 bases, with 10 bases between them. Germline CDR1 reads MNHEY; CDR2 reads SVGAGI. This CDR3 contains 15 residues. The CDR3 reads CASSYAGEANEKLFF. DNA for the CDR3: TGTGCCAGCAGTTACGCCGGGGAGGCTAATGAAAAACTGTTTTTT.

The CDR3 region is CAISAQGRLGDTQYF. The DNA for the CDR3 is TGTGCCATCAGTGCACAGGGTCGGTTGGGAGATACGCAGTATTTT. The chain recombines TRBV10-3 with TRBJ2-3; possibly TRBD1 for D (6 bases). This CDR3 comprises 15 residues. V was trimmed by 4 bases and J by 5 bases, leaving 16 bases between them. Germline V gives CDR1 ENHRY, CDR2 SYGVKD.

The V and J genes are TRBV5-1 and TRBJ2-1; 11 bases align to TRBD2. The CDR3 has 15 amino acids. V lost 2 bases, J lost 8 bases, and 6 bases stayed unmatched. The germline V gene has CDR1 SGHRS and CDR2 YFSETQ. Here the CDR3 DNA reads TGCGCCAGCAGCTTTAGCGGGGGGGCTAGGGATGAGCAGTTCTTC. It encodes CASSFSGGARDEQFF. Full variable domain (outside the CDR3, taken from reference TRBV5-1 and TRBJ2-1): KAGVTQTPRYLIKTRGQQVTLSCSPISGHRSVSWYQQTPGQGLQFLFEYFSETQRNKGNFPGRFSGRQFSNSRSEMNVSTLELGDSALYLCASSFSGGARDEQFFGPGTRLTVL.

This chain connects TRBV5-6 to TRBJ1-2, with D possibly being TRBD1 (5 bases). The V end lost 5 bases, the J end lost 4 bases, and 18 bases lay between the germline ends. Germline CDR1 reads SGHDT; CDR2 reads YYEEEE. The CDR3 is made up of 15 amino acids. The CDR3 sequence is CASRLKVRGSYGYTF. The CDR3 region has the DNA TGTGCCAGCAGATTAAAAGTTAGGGGCAGCTATGGCTACACCTTC.